The sequence of this T cell receptor (beta chain) was determined in a study of T cells expressing NK-cell markers. Germline CDR1 MDHEN, CDR2 SYDVKM. The CDR3 extends over 11 amino acids. No DNA is given; TCRdb re-called the 5' RACE reads and lists each CDR3 protein once. The ten most abundant clones cover approximately 6.8% of a sample with 400,000 to 550,000 distinct CDR3 sequences. The V call is TRBV28, the J call TRBJ1-2. This clonotype was sampled from a woman between 18 and 70 years old in good health. The sample consisted of blood T cells: a sorted CD56 or NKG2C T cell subset, CD4+ or CD8+ T cells, or bulk PBMC T cells (not recorded which). The CDR3 reads CASGTRFGYTF.